This passage covers 15 T cell receptor beta chains from one sample sequenced in a study of beta chain features in type 1 diabetes (dated by TCRdb to 2017 to 2018). The protocol used for the library was the immunoSEQ multiplex PCR assay. All of the isolated RNA was reverse transcribed with the High Capacity cDNA Reverse Transcription Kit, so expressed TCRB transcripts were sequenced. TCRdb stores this immuneACCESS table with in-frame sequences only. Part of the clones is absent; in the studies checked, under half of the shortfall reflects unresolved V genes, and no reason is known for the rest. This sample holds 900,000 or so clones; roughly 15% were observed only once. 0.023% of the sample comes from the top ten. The sample taken for sequencing was naive CD4+ T cells from blood. What the cell subset or site label conveys for this sample: true naive CD4+ T cells. Receptors were obtained from a woman younger than 35 in good health.

A few counts support this clone. The chain joins TRBV7-9 to TRBJ2-4, with TRBD1 as a possible D gene (5 bases). Germline values: CDR1 SEHNR, CDR2 FQNEAQ (reference sequence). V lost 2 bases and J 5 bases, leaving 7 bases between the germline ends. This CDR3 has 13 amino acids. The CDR3 reads CASSLMGQNIQYF. The CDR3 DNA sequence: TGTGCCAGCAGCTTAATGGGGCAAAACATTCAGTACTTC.

This clone was seen a few times. The genes are TRBV10-3 and TRBJ2-2; 8 nucleotides agree with TRBD2. Trimming at V came to 6 bases and at J to 6 bases, leaving 3 bases not matched to a gene. There are 13 residues in the CDR3. Germline CDR1 ENHRY, CDR2 SYGVKD. The CDR3 protein is CAIRLAGAGELFF. The DNA for the CDR3 is TGTGCCATCAGGCTAGCGGGCGCCGGGGAGCTGTTTTTT.

Only a few counts were recorded for this clone. V and J are TRBV5-1 and TRBJ2-7; D tentatively reads TRBD1 or TRBD2 (5 bases each). Germline V lookup: CDR1 SGHRS, CDR2 YFSETQ. V lost 0 bases and J lost 2, with 9 bases in between. The length of the CDR3 is 14 residues. The CDR3 reads CASSLGDAAYEQYF. The DNA of the CDR3 is TGCGCCAGCAGCTTGGGGGACGCAGCCTACGAGCAGTACTTC.

The rearrangement joins TRBV5-5 to TRBJ2-3; D uncertain. CDR3 size: 16 residues. V lost 4 bases and J 3 bases, leaving 18 bases between the germline ends. Germline-derived CDR1 and CDR2 are SGHKS and YYEKEE (reference sequence). CDR3 loop: CASSASGFSYTDTQYF. The DNA of the CDR3 is TGTGCCAGCAGCGCTTCCGGTTTTTCTTATACAGATACGCAGTATTTT.

The gene calls are TRBV2 and TRBJ1-5; 7 bases map to TRBD1. Germline V lookup: CDR1 SNHLY, CDR2 FYNNEI. This CDR3 contains 13 residues. The V segment lost 8 bases and the J segment 3 bases; nucleotides outside the gene matches: 4. The CDR3: CASRGTANQPQHF. In DNA form, the CDR3 reads TGTGCCAGCCGTGGGACAGCCAATCAGCCCCAGCATTTT.

This clone has more than one count but fewer than ten. V gene TRBV18 combines with J gene TRBJ2-1, with 8 bases fitting TRBD1. Per the germline V gene, CDR1 is KGHSH and CDR2 is LQKENI. V lost 3 bases, J lost 2 bases, and 6 bases stayed unmatched. The CDR3 is 16 residues long. This CDR3 is CASSPNPGGAYNEQFF. The CDR3 coding sequence is TGTGCCAGCTCACCCAACCCAGGGGGCGCCTACAATGAGCAGTTCTTC.

This clone was observed a handful of times. The rearrangement uses TRBV4-1 and TRBJ2-7, with TRBD1 matching over 9 bases. Germline CDR1 and CDR2: MGHRA and YSYEKL. This CDR3 region has 15 residues. V trimming: 1 base; J trimming: 4 bases; junction bases outside the gene matches: 5. CDR3 protein: CASSQVGTGKYEQYF. The CDR3 DNA sequence: TGCGCCAGCAGCCAAGTAGGGACAGGGAAATACGAGCAGTACTTC.

The rearrangement links TRBV25-1 to TRBJ2-1; maybe TRBD2 (6 bases). The V end lost 6 bases, the J end lost 4 bases, and 19 bases lay between the germline ends. Germline loops: CDR1 MGHDK, CDR2 SYGVNS. The length of the CDR3 is 16 residues. As DNA, the CDR3 is TGTGCCAGCAGCCGACGGGGACCGGCGGGATACAATGAGCAGTTCTTC. Translation: CASSRRGPAGYNEQFF.

The chain combines TRBV28 with TRBJ2-2; no clear D. V was clipped by 7 bases and J by 2 bases, with 8 bases between them. CDR1 is MDHEN, CDR2 SYDVKM, per germline. This CDR3 is 13 amino acids long. The CDR3 region has the DNA TGTGCCAGCATCAACAGAAACACCGGGGAGCTGTTTTTT. The encoded protein is CASINRNTGELFF.

This clone appeared a few times. The chain is built from TRBV4-1 and TRBJ2-1, with a possible D match to TRBD2 (5 bases). Trimming left V 0 bases short and J 0 bases short, with 12 bases between. The CDR3 extends over 17 amino acids. Germline CDR1 and CDR2: MGHRA and YSYEKL. The CDR3 DNA follows: TGCGCCAGCAGCCAAGATCCGGGGAGAAGCTCCTACAATGAGCAGTTCTTC. This encodes CASSQDPGRSSYNEQFF.

This clone turned up a few times. This chain uses TRBV29-1 with TRBJ2-1; no clear D. The CDR3 extends over 12 amino acids. The germline gives CDR1 SQVTM, CDR2 ANQGSEA. Deletions cut 7 bases from V and 6 bases from J, with 13 bases between. Here the CDR3 DNA reads TGCAGCGGAAGTACAGACTCCAATGAGCAGTTCTTC. Encoded protein: CSGSTDSNEQFF.

This clone was seen only a few times. This chain joins TRBV7-2 and TRBJ2-5; TRBD1 matches at 8 bases. The CDR3 loop spans 16 amino acids. From germline, CDR1 is SGHTA and CDR2 FQGNSA. V lost 4 bases, J lost 1 base, and 8 bases stayed unmatched. In nucleotides, the CDR3 is TGTGCCAGCAGCTGGGGGACCGGGACAGGCCAAGAGACCCAGTACTTC. It codes for CASSWGTGTGQETQYF.

This clone was seen more than once but under ten times. The gene calls are TRBV18 and TRBJ2-2, with D possibly TRBD1 on 6 matching bases. This CDR3 is built from 16 residues. From germline, CDR1 is KGHSH and CDR2 LQKENI. Trimming shortened V by 3 bases and J by 8 bases, and 19 bases separated the two germline ends. The CDR3 nucleotides are TGTGCCAGCTCACCGTACACGACAGGTCCCCGAGGGGAGCTGTTTTTT. This codes for CASSPYTTGPRGELFF.

This clone was observed a handful of times. The CDR3 nucleotides read TGCAGCGCAATGCTAGCGGGAGGGCGGGAGCAGTTCTTC. It is translated as CSAMLAGGREQFF. The J gene is TRBJ2-1, the V gene TRBV29-1, with 12 nucleotides matching TRBD2. Germline lookup yields CDR1 SQVTM and CDR2 ANQGSEA. Losses at the gene ends were 7 bases for V and 10 bases for J; bases not matched to a gene: 8. The CDR3 spans 13 residues.

This clone was counted a few times. The chain has TRBV19 and TRBJ1-5; the D gene is possibly TRBD1 (5 bases). There are 13 residues in the CDR3. Trimming shortened V by 6 bases and J by 7 bases, and 13 bases separated the two germline ends. Per germline, CDR1 LNHDA and CDR2 SQIVND (reference sequence). The DNA for the CDR3 is TGTGCCAGTAGAGCCAGGGCGGCACAGCCCCAGCATTTT. It translates to CASRARAAQPQHF.